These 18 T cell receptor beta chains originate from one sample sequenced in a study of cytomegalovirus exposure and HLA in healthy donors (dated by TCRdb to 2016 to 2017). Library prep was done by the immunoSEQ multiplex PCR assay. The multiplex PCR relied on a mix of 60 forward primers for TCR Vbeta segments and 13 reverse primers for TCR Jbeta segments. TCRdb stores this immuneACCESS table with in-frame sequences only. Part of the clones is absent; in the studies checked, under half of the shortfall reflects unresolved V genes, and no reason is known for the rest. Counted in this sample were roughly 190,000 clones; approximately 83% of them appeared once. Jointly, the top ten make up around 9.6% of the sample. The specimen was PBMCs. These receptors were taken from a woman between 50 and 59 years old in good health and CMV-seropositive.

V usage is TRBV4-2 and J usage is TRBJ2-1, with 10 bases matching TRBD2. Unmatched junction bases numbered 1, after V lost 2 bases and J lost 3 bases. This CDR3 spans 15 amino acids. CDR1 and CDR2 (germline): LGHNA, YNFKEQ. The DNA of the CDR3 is TGTGCCAGCAGCCAAACTAGCGGGGACTACAATGAGCAGTTCTTC. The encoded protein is CASSQTSGDYNEQFF.

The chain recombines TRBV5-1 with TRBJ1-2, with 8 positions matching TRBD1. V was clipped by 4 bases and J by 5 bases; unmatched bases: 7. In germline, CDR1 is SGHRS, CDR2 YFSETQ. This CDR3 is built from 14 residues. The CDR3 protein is CASSATGAYYGYTF. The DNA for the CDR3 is TGCGCCAGCAGCGCGACAGGGGCCTATTATGGCTACACCTTC.

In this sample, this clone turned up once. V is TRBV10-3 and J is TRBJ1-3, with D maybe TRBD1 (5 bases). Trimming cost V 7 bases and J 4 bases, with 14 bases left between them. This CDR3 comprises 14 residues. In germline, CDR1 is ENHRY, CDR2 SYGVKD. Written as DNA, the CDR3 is TGTGCCATCATGGATCGGGGGTCCGGAAACACCATATATTTT. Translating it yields CAIMDRGSGNTIYF.

CDR3 coding DNA: TGTGCCAGCAGCTTGGCTAGCGACAGCTCCTACGAGCAGTACTTC. Translated, it gives CASSLASDSSYEQYF. This chain uses TRBV5-4 with TRBJ2-7, with D possibly matching TRBD2 (6 bases). The germline gives CDR1 SGHNT, CDR2 YYREEE (reference sequence). This CDR3 is 15 amino acids long. Trimming removed 0 bases from V and 0 bases from J, with 10 bases in between.

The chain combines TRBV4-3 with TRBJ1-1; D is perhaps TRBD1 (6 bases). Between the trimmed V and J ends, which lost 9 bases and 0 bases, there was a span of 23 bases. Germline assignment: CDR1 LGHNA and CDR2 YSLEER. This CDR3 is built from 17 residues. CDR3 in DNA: TGCGCCAGTAACATTAGGACAGACGATACCATGAACACTGAAGCTTTCTTT. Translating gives CASNIRTDDTMNTEAFF.

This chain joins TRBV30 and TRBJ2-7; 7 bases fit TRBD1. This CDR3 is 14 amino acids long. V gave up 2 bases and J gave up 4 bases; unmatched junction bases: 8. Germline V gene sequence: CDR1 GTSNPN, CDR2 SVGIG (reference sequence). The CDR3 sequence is CAWSQGQPPYEQYF. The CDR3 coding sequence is TGTGCCTGGAGTCAGGGACAGCCACCATACGAGCAGTACTTC.

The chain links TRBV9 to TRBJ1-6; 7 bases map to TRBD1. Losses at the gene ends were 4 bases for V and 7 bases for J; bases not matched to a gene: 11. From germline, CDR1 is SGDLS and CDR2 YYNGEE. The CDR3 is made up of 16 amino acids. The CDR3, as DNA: TGTGCCAGCAGCCACCATACCGGGACAGTAAATTCACCCCTCCACTTT. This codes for CASSHHTGTVNSPLHF.

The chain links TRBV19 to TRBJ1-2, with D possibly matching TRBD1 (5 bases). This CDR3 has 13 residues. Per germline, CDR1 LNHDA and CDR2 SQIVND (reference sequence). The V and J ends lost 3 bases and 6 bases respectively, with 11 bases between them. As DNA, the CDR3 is TGTGCCAGTAGTATCGCGGGGCGAGATGGCTACACCTTC. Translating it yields CASSIAGRDGYTF.

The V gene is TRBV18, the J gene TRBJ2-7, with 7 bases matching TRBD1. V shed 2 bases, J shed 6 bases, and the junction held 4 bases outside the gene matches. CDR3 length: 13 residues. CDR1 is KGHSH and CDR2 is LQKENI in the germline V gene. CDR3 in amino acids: CASSPGQVTEQYF. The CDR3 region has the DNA TGTGCCAGCTCACCAGGACAGGTAACCGAGCAGTACTTC.

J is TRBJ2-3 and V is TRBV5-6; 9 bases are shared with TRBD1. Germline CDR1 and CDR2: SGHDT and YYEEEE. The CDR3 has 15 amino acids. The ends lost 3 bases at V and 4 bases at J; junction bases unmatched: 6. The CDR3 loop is CASSSTGGRADTQYF. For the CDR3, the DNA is TGTGCCAGCAGCTCTACAGGGGGCAGGGCAGATACGCAGTATTTT.

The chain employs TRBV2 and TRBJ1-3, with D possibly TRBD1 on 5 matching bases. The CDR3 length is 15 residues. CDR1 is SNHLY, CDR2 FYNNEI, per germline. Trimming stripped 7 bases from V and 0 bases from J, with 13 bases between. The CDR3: CASTVRDLSGNTIYF. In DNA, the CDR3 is TGTGCCAGCACTGTGCGGGACCTCTCTGGAAACACCATATATTTT.

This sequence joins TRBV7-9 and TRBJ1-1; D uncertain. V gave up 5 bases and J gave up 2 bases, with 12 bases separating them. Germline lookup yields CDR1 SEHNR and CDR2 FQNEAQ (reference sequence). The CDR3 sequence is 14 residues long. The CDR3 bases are TGTGCCAGCAGCCCCAGAGGAGGCAACACTGAAGCTTTCTTT. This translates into CASSPRGGNTEAFF.

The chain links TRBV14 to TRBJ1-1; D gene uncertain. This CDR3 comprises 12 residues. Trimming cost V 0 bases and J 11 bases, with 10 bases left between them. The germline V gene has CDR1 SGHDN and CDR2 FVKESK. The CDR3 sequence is CASSQDRLGAFF. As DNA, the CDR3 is TGTGCCAGCAGCCAAGATCGGCTGGGCGCTTTCTTT.

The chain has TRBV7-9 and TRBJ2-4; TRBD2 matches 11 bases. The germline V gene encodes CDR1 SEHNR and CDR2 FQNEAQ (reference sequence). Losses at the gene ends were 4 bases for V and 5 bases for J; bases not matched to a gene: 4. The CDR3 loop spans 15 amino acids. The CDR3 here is CASSSYSGGENIQYF. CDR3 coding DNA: TGTGCCAGCAGCTCCTATAGCGGGGGGGAAAACATTCAGTACTTC.

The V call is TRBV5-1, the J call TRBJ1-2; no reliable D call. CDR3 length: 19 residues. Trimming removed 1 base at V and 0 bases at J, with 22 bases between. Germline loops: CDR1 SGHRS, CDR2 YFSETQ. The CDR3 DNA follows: TGCGCCAGCAGCTTGAATCGGTTTGTGAACCGTCCTACTAACTATGGCTACACCTTC. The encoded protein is CASSLNRFVNRPTNYGYTF. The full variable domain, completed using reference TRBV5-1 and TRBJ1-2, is KAGVTQTPRYLIKTRGQQVTLSCSPISGHRSVSWYQQTPGQGLQFLFEYFSETQRNKGNFPGRFSGRQFSNSRSEMNVSTLELGDSALYLCASSLNRFVNRPTNYGYTFGSGTRLTVV.

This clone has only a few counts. CDR3 residues: CASSSQGREKLFF. CDR3 DNA: TGTGCCAGTAGTTCACAGGGGCGTGAAAAACTGTTTTTT. The chain carries TRBV19 and TRBJ1-4; 7 bases map to TRBD1. Germline V lookup: CDR1 LNHDA, CDR2 SQIVND (reference sequence). The junction had 4 bases not matched to a gene; V was cut back by 5 bases and J by 7 bases. The CDR3 runs 13 residues. Looking up the rest from reference TRBV19 and TRBJ1-4 gives the full variable domain: DGGITQSPKYLFRKEGQNVTLSCEQNLNHDAMYWYRQDPGQGLRLIYYSQIVNDFQKGDIAEGYSVSREKKESFPLTVTSAQKNPTAFYLCASSSQGREKLFFGSGTQLSVL.

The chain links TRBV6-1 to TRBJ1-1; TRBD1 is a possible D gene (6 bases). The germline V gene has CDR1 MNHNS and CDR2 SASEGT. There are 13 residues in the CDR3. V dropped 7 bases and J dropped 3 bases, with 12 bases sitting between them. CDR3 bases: TGTGCCAGCAACAGGGTGGGGGACACTGAAGCTTTCTTT. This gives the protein CASNRVGDTEAFF.

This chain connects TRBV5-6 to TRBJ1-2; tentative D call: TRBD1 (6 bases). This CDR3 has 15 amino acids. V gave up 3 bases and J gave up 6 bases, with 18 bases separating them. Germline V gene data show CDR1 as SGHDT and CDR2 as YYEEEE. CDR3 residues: CASSYRDTSSDGYTF. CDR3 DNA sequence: TGTGCCAGCAGCTACCGGGACACCTCTTCGGATGGCTACACCTTC.